A selection of T cell receptor beta chains follows, all from one sample in a study of T cell responses to AZD1222 COVID-19 vaccine. Sequencing used immunoSEQ multiplex PCR; TCRdb keeps in-frame clones, though not all of them. The data contain some 200,000 clones, approximately 94% of them singletons. The sample here was peripheral blood, taken 28 days after the second dose of the MenACWY control vaccine. The receptors come from an adult who received the MenACWY meningococcal vaccine as a control. CDR3s include the opening cysteine and the closing phenylalanine or tryptophan. A D gene is named only where the DNA matches it firmly. Clone size is shown for a subset of rows, as once, few, many or a class of expanded clone.

NA	TRBV20-1	NA	TRBJ1-2	TGCAGTGCTACCCCGGGGGATGGCTACACCTTC	CSATPGDGYTF
TRBD1	TRBV7-2	NA	TRBJ1-6	TGTGCCAGCAGCACTGGACAGGGTGGATCACCCCTCCACTTT	CASSTGQGGSPLHF
TRBD1	TRBV29-1	NA	TRBJ1-2	TGCAGCGTTGTCGGGACAGTCTCCTATGGCTACACCTTC	CSVVGTVSYGYTF
TRBD1	TRBV3-1/TRBV3-2	NA	TRBJ2-3	TGTGCCAGCAGCCTAGAACTCACAGGGGATGGAACAGATACGCAGTATTTT	CASSLELTGDGTDTQYF
NA	TRBV11-2	NA	TRBJ2-2	TGTGCCAGCAGCCCCATCATCGGGGCCCAAGTACGGGAGCTGTTTTTT	CASSPIIGAQVRELFF
NA	TRBV5-4	NA	TRBJ2-7	TGTGCCAGCAGCCTGGATTTTAAGGGGACGCACGAGCAGTACTTC	CASSLDFKGTHEQYF
NA	TRBV27	NA	TRBJ2-1	TGTGCCAGCAGTTTAGGTAGCGGTTACAATGAGCAGTTCTTC	CASSLGSGYNEQFF
NA	TRBV2	NA	TRBJ1-2	TGTGCCAGCAGTGACAGGAACTATGGCTACACCTTC	CASSDRNYGYTF
NA	TRBV10-2	NA	TRBJ1-1	TGCGCCAGCAGCGCAGCGAAGGGGGGAATGAACACTGAAGCTTTCTTT	CASSAAKGGMNTEAFF
NA	TRBV27	NA	TRBJ1-1	TGTGCCAGTTCCGGAGGTCCTAACACTGAAGCTTTCTTT	CASSGGPNTEAFF
TRBD1	TRBV5-4	NA	TRBJ2-2	TGTGCCAGCAGCTTGGGAGGGGGCCGGGCCACCGGGGAGCTGTTTTTT	CASSLGGGRATGELFF
NA	TRBV7-3	once	TRBJ1-1	TGTGCCAGCAGCTTGTGGGGGGACACTGAAGCTTTCTTT	CASSLWGDTEAFF
NA	TRBV7-3	NA	TRBJ1-2	TGTGCCAGCAGCCCCGGAGGAGCGGGCTACACCTTC	CASSPGGAGYTF
NA	TRBV30	NA	TRBJ1-3	TGTGCCTGGAATCAGGGCTACTCTGGAAACACCATATATTTT	CAWNQGYSGNTIYF
TRBD2	TRBV27	NA	TRBJ2-3	TGTGCCAGCAGTCTCCGGACTAGCGCATACCCAGATACGCAGTATTTT	CASSLRTSAYPDTQYF
NA	TRBV15	NA	TRBJ1-2	TGTGCCACCGCTGGGTTGGGGGAGGACTATGGCTACACCTTC	CATAGLGEDYGYTF
NA	TRBV9	few	TRBJ2-3	TGTGCCAGCAGCTCCGAGGATACGCAGTATTTT	CASSSEDTQYF
TRBD1	TRBV18	NA	TRBJ1-4	TGTGCCAGCTCACCGATCGGACAGGGGGGCAATGAAAAACTGTTTTTT	CASSPIGQGGNEKLFF
NA	TRBV5-1	NA	TRBJ2-7	TGCGCCAGCAGCCCCGGGGGACAGAAGGGCGAGCAGTACTTC	CASSPGGQKGEQYF
NA	TRBV11-3	NA	TRBJ2-3	TGTGCCAGCAGCTTAAGTGGTAGGGGGATAGATACGCAGTATTTT	CASSLSGRGIDTQYF
NA	TRBV5-4	NA	TRBJ2-4	TGTGCCAGCAGCTTAACGGGAGAGGTCATTCAGTACTTC	CASSLTGEVIQYF
TRBD2	TRBV27	NA	TRBJ2-1	TGTGCCAGCAGTTCCCGGGGGGTGAGCTCCTACAATGAGCAGTTCTTC	CASSSRGVSSYNEQFF
NA	TRBV27	NA	TRBJ2-7	TGTGCCAGCACCAGCCCGGGGGTCTACGAGCAGTACTTC	CASTSPGVYEQYF
NA	TRBV5-1	NA	TRBJ2-1	TGCGCCAGCAGCTTGGTGACTCAGGGTCCCTACAATGAGCAGTTCTTC	CASSLVTQGPYNEQFF
NA	TRBV6-5	NA	TRBJ1-3	TGTGCCGGGGGGGGGTCTAGGAACACCATATATTTT	CAGGGSRNTIYF
NA	TRBV28	NA	TRBJ1-1	TGTGCCAGCAGTTTCAAAGGTGGCACTGAAGCTTTCTTT	CASSFKGGTEAFF
NA	TRBV30	NA	TRBJ1-5	TGTGCCTGGAGTATAAGACAGATACAGGATCAGCCCCAGCATTTT	CAWSIRQIQDQPQHF
TRBD2	TRBV28	few	TRBJ2-2	TGTGCCAGCAGGGCTAGCGGGAGGGCCGGCACCGGGGAGCTGTTTTTT	CASRASGRAGTGELFF
NA	TRBV6-6	NA	TRBJ2-3	TGTGCCAGCAGTTACGAGACTAGTAGAGATACGCAGTATTTT	CASSYETSRDTQYF
TRBD1	TRBV6-2/TRBV6-3	NA	TRBJ2-2	TGTGCCAGCAGCCGCCGGGACAGGGTTTCCCTTACCGGGGAGCTGTTTTTT	CASSRRDRVSLTGELFF
NA	TRBV30	NA	TRBJ2-1	TGTGCCTGGAGTCCAGGGGTGGGCCGCTCCTACAATGAGCAGTTCTTC	CAWSPGVGRSYNEQFF
NA	TRBV7-9	NA	TRBJ2-1	TGTGCCAGCAGCAGTGGGGTAGACAATGAGCAGTTCTTC	CASSSGVDNEQFF
NA	TRBV2	NA	TRBJ2-7	TGTGCCAGCAACCGGGCCAGGGGCTCCTACGAGCAGTACTTC	CASNRARGSYEQYF
TRBD1	TRBV27	NA	TRBJ1-2	TGTGCCAGCAGTTTAACCGGGACAGGCTCTGGCTACACCTTC	CASSLTGTGSGYTF
NA	TRBV2	NA	TRBJ2-3	TGTGCCAGCAGTGCCGGCAGGGCGAGCACAGATACGCAGTATTTT	CASSAGRASTDTQYF
NA	TRBV6-5	NA	TRBJ2-7	TGTGCCAGCAGGGGTCAGATCGAGCAGTACTTC	CASRGQIEQYF
TRBD1	TRBV28	NA	TRBJ1-2	TGTGCCAGCAGCCTGACAGGGCCCGGCTACACCTTC	CASSLTGPGYTF
TRBD1	TRBV18	once	TRBJ1-1	TGTGCCAGCTCACCTCGACAGGGCCAGAACACTGAAGCTTTCTTT	CASSPRQGQNTEAFF
NA	TRBV11-2	NA	TRBJ2-7	TGTGCCAGCAGCTTAGAGGCAGGGTTTTCCTACGAGCAGTACTTC	CASSLEAGFSYEQYF
NA	TRBV7-3	NA	TRBJ1-2	TGTGCCAGCAGCCTGGACGGTTCACTCTATGGCTACACCTTC	CASSLDGSLYGYTF
TRBD1	TRBV27	NA	TRBJ2-7	TGTGCCAGCAGTTTCTTGGGACAGGGGGCTGTCGAGCAGTACTTC	CASSFLGQGAVEQYF
TRBD1	TRBV28	NA	TRBJ1-1	TGTGCCATCGGGACAGGGAATGAAGCTTTCTTT	CAIGTGNEAFF
TRBD1	TRBV7-9	NA	TRBJ1-2	TGTGCCAGCAGCACTGGACAGGGCTACTATGGCTACACCTTC	CASSTGQGYYGYTF
TRBD1	TRBV9	NA	TRBJ2-7	TGTGCCAGCAGCGTAGGGGACAGGGACGAGCAGTACTTC	CASSVGDRDEQYF
NA	TRBV6-5	NA	TRBJ1-5	TGTGCCAGCAGGACGGGGGGGATAGGCCAGCCCCAGCATTTT	CASRTGGIGQPQHF
NA	TRBV25-1	NA	TRBJ1-1	TGTGCCAGCGCCAACTCGGGGACTGAAGCTTTCTTT	CASANSGTEAFF
TRBD2	TRBV5-4	NA	TRBJ2-3	TGTGCCAGCAGCTTGCGTCTAGCGGGGGCTACAGATACGCAGTATTTT	CASSLRLAGATDTQYF